One sample yielded the 2 T cell receptor beta chains listed below, sequenced in a study of blood T cell repertoires in COVID-19. The method was immunoSEQ multiplex PCR; TCRdb's version includes in-frame clones alone and lacks a portion of them. The profile shows 43,000 or so clones, around four fifths of them singletons. Sample: peripheral blood. All receptors come from a woman over 75 with acute or convalescent COVID-19.

This clone was detected once. The CDR3 sequence is CASSPSQYEQYF. The CDR3 DNA follows: TGTGCCAGCAGCCCATCCCAGTACGAGCAGTACTTC. V gene TRBV6-6 combines with J gene TRBJ2-7; D call uncertain. The CDR3 has 12 residues. V lost 6 bases and J lost 4, with 10 bases in between. Germline values: CDR1 MNHNY, CDR2 SVGAGI (reference sequence).

This sequence joins TRBV5-1 and TRBJ1-3; 10 bases line up with TRBD1. The CDR3 length is 17 residues. Germline-derived CDR1 and CDR2 are SGHRS and YFSETQ. The V gene end was trimmed by 0 bases and the J gene end by 5 bases; junction bases not matched to a gene: 8. This CDR3 reads CASSLVPGTGERNTIYF. The CDR3 DNA follows: TGCGCCAGCAGCTTGGTGCCCGGGACAGGGGAGAGAAACACCATATATTTT.